Listed below are T cell receptor beta chains from one sample, sequenced in a study of cytomegalovirus exposure and HLA in healthy donors. Assay: immunoSEQ multiplex PCR; the TCRdb copy retains only in-frame clones and omits some. The sample lists over 100,000 clones, about three quarters seen once, with 5.5% to 7% in the top ten. Sequenced input: PBMCs. The receptors stem from a man between 40 and 49 years old in good health and CMV-seropositive. Each CDR3 is given with its conserved first and last residue. Each record gives: clone size, V gene, J gene, D gene, CDR3 DNA, CDR3 protein. The D gene is left open where the match is weak. Not every row has a clone size; where given, it reads once, few, many or a size class.

clone_size: -
v_call: TRBV7-6
j_call: TRBJ1-6
d_call: -
cdr3_nt: TGTGCCAGCAGCTTAGCGCCCCAGGCCAGCTCCTATAATTCACCCCTCCACTTT
cdr3_aa: CASSLAPQASSYNSPLHF

clone_size: -
v_call: TRBV5-5
j_call: TRBJ1-1
d_call: TRBD1
cdr3_nt: TGTGCCAGCAGCCGGGACAGGGCGGCTGAAGCTTTCTTT
cdr3_aa: CASSRDRAAEAFF

clone_size: -
v_call: TRBV28
j_call: TRBJ1-2
d_call: -
cdr3_nt: TGTGCCAGCAGTTTTCGGAACTATGGCTACACCTTC
cdr3_aa: CASSFRNYGYTF

clone_size: -
v_call: TRBV7-5
j_call: TRBJ2-2
d_call: -
cdr3_nt: TGTGCCAGAAGCTTAGTCTGGGACAGGGGCACCGGGGAGCTGTTTTTT
cdr3_aa: CARSLVWDRGTGELFF

clone_size: -
v_call: TRBV6-4
j_call: TRBJ1-1
d_call: -
cdr3_nt: TGTGCCAGCAGTGCCACAGGGAGGAACACTGAAGCTTTCTTT
cdr3_aa: CASSATGRNTEAFF

clone_size: -
v_call: TRBV6-1
j_call: TRBJ1-4
d_call: -
cdr3_nt: TGTGCCAGCAGTGAAAGGGTGCAGGGTGCAACTAATGAAAAACTGTTTTTT
cdr3_aa: CASSERVQGATNEKLFF

clone_size: -
v_call: TRBV5-1
j_call: TRBJ1-3
d_call: TRBD1
cdr3_nt: TGCGCCAGCAGCCTGACAGGGGGGCCGGATGGAAACACCATATATTTT
cdr3_aa: CASSLTGGPDGNTIYF

clone_size: -
v_call: TRBV5-8
j_call: TRBJ1-6
d_call: TRBD1
cdr3_nt: TGTGCCAGCAGCCGGGACAGGGGAAGCAATTCACCCCTCCACTTT
cdr3_aa: CASSRDRGSNSPLHF

clone_size: -
v_call: TRBV5-4
j_call: TRBJ2-5
d_call: -
cdr3_nt: TGTGCCAGCAGCTCCCCGCGAGGAGGGATGGGAGAAGAGACCCAGTACTTC
cdr3_aa: CASSSPRGGMGEETQYF

clone_size: -
v_call: TRBV9
j_call: TRBJ2-7
d_call: -
cdr3_nt: TGTGCCAGCAGCGTAGAGGACATCTCCTACGAGCAGTACTTC
cdr3_aa: CASSVEDISYEQYF

clone_size: few
v_call: TRBV19
j_call: TRBJ1-5
d_call: TRBD1
cdr3_nt: TGTGCCAGTAGTTGGCAGGGGGACCAGCCCCAGCATTTT
cdr3_aa: CASSWQGDQPQHF

clone_size: -
v_call: TRBV5-1
j_call: TRBJ1-1
d_call: -
cdr3_nt: TGCGCCAGCAGCTTGGGGGCGACGGTGAACACTGAAGCTTTCTTT
cdr3_aa: CASSLGATVNTEAFF

clone_size: few
v_call: TRBV30
j_call: TRBJ2-7
d_call: TRBD2
cdr3_nt: TGTGCCTGGAGTACCCGGACTAGGAGGCCCTACGAGCAGTACTTC
cdr3_aa: CAWSTRTRRPYEQYF

clone_size: -
v_call: TRBV7-2
j_call: TRBJ2-4
d_call: -
cdr3_nt: TGTGCCAGCAGCTCAGTGACGACGGGTTTCAAAAACATTCAGTACTTC
cdr3_aa: CASSSVTTGFKNIQYF

clone_size: once
v_call: TRBV5-1
j_call: TRBJ2-7
d_call: TRBD1
cdr3_nt: TGCGCCAGCAGCACGGCCGACAGGGAAGCCTACGAGCAGTACTTC
cdr3_aa: CASSTADREAYEQYF

clone_size: -
v_call: TRBV29-1
j_call: TRBJ1-1
d_call: TRBD1
cdr3_nt: TGCAGCTCGCGACCCCGGACAGGGGAGGCGGTAGCTTTCTTT
cdr3_aa: CSSRPRTGEAVAFF